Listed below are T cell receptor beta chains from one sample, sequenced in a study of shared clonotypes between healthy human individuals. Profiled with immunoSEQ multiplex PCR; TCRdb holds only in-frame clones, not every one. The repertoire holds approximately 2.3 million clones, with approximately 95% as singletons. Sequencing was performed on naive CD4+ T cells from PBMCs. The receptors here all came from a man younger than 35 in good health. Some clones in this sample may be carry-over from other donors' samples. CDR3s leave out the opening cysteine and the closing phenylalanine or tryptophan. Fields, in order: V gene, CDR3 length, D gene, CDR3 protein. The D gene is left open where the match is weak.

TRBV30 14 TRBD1 AWSSRDSYSNQPQH
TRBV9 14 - ASSVVDRAPTGELF
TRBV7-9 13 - ASSLDGTGGYEQY
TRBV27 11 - ASSFRGGYGYT
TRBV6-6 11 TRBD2 ASSSTGTSELN
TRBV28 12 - ASSSGRRGETQY
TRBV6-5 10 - ASRSWGDTQY
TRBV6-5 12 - ASSYGWAYNEQF
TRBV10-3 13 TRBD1 AISAAGQGQETQY
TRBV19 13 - ASSPGSPAGETQY
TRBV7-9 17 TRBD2 ASSSTSSPIAGAAGELF
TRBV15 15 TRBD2 ATSKLAELGSTDTQY
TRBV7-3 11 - ASSSGWTGELF
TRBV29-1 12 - SVVDRRNRYEQY
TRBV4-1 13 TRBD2 ASSQGLAGVDTQY
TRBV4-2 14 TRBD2 ASSQDRRESYNEQF
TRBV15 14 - ATSRVQAANTGELF
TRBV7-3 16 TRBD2 ASSLIAGEVRNTGELF
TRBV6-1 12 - ASSDIRVNTEAF
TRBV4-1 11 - ASSQAGGVQAF
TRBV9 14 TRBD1 ASSGDRGRRRSEAF
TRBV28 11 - ASRSGQDETQY
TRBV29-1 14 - SGSPSPRQRNAEAF
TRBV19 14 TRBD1 ASSIVQGASSQPQH
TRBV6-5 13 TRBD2 ASSRGTIPLYEQY
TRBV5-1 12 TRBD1 ASSLTQGVGEQY
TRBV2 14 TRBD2 ASSEGGAGVTGELF
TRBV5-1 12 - ASSRSGDQETQY
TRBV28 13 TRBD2 ASSAPGLAYNEQF
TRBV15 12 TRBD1 ATSRAGQVYEQY
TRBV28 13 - ASSLTSFPTDTQY
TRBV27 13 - ASRTITLNTDTQY
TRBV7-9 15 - ASSLRLLGAGANVLT
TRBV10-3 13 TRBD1 AISESSQGGTEAF
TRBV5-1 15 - ASSSLTTGTTQETQY
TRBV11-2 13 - ASRPLAGVAGELF
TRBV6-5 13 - ASSYSRGSSYEQY
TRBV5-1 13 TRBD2 ASSPAVGTSGRKF
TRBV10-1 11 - ASSEKIYNEQF
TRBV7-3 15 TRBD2 ASSPKGGTSGRAVQY